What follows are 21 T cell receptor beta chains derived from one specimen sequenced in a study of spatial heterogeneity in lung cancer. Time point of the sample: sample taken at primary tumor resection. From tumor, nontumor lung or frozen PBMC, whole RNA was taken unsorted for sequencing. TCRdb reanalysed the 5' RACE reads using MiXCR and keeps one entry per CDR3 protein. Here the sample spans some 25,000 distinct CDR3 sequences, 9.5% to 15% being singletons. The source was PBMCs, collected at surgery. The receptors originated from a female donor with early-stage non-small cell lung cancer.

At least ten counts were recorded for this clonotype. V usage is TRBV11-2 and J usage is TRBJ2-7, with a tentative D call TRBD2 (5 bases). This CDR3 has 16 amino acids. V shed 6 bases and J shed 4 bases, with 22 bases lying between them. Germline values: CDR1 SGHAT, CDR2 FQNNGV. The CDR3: CASRPPGIASGYEQYF. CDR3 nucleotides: TGTGCCAGCAGACCCCCTGGGATAGCGAGCGGATACGAGCAGTACTTC.

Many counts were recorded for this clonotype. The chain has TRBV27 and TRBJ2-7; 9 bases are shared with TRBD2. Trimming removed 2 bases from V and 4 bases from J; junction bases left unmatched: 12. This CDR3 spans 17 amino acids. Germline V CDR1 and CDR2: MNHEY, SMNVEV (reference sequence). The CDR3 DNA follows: TGTGCCAGCAGTTTACACATAAGCAGCGGGAGGTTGTACGAGCAGTACTTC. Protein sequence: CASSLHISSGRLYEQYF.

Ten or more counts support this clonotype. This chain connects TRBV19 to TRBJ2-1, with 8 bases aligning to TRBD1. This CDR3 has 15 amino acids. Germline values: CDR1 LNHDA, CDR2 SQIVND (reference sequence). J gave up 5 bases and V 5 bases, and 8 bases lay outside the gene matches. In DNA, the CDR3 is TGTGCCAGTAGTTCCCGGACAGGGTCCAACAATGAGCAGTTCTTC. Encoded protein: CASSSRTGSNNEQFF.

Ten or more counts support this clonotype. CDR3 residues: CASSPGSASGRVNEQFF. DNA of the CDR3: TGTGCCAGCAGCCCGGGGTCCGCTAGCGGGAGGGTCAATGAGCAGTTCTTC. The J gene is TRBJ2-1, the V gene TRBV11-3, with 12 bases identical to TRBD2. CDR1 SGHNT and CDR2 YENEEA come from the germline V gene. V dropped 5 bases and J dropped 6; count of bases not matched to a gene: 11. The CDR3 extends over 17 amino acids.

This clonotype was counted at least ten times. In nucleotides, the CDR3 is TGTGCCAGCAGGCCCATGGTCCGGGGAAATTCACCCCTCCACTTT. Translation gives CASRPMVRGNSPLHF. V gene TRBV27 combines with J gene TRBJ1-6; D is undetermined. This CDR3 region has 15 residues. The germline gives CDR1 MNHEY, CDR2 SMNVEV (reference sequence). Deletions cut 6 bases from V and 7 bases from J, with 16 bases between.

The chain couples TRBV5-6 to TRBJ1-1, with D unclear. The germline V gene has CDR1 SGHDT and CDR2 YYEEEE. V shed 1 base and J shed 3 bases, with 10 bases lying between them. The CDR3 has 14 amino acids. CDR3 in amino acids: CASSLSWGDTEAFF. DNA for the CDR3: TGTGCCAGCAGCTTGTCGTGGGGAGACACTGAAGCTTTCTTT.

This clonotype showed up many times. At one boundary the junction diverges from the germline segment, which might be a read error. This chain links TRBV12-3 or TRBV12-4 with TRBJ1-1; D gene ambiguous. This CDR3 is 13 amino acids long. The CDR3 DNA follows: TGCGCCAGCAGTTTTAGTGGGAACACTGAAGCTTTCTTT. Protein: CASSFSGNTEAFF.

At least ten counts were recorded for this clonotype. CDR3 amino acids: CSAPPGTGLSDTQYF. The CDR3 nucleotides are TGCAGTGCTCCACCAGGGACAGGGTTGTCGGATACGCAGTATTTT. The rearrangement uses TRBV20-1 and TRBJ2-3, with TRBD1 identical over 9 bases. The germline gives CDR1 DFQATT, CDR2 SNEGSKA (reference sequence). This CDR3 contains 15 residues. Unmatched junction bases numbered 12, after V lost 5 bases and J lost 6 bases.

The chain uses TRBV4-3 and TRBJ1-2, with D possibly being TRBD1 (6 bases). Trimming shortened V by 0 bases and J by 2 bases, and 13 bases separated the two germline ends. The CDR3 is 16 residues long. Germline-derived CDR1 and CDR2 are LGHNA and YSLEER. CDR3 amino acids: CASSQDRQALNYGYTF. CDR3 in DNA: TGCGCCAGCAGCCAAGATCGACAGGCATTAAACTATGGCTACACCTTC.

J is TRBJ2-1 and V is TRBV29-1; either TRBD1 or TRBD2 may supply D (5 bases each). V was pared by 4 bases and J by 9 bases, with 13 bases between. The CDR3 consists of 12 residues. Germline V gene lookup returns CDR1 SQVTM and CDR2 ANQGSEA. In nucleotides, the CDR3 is TGCAGCGTTGGTTCCATTGGGACTGAGCAGTTCTTC. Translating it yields CSVGSIGTEQFF.

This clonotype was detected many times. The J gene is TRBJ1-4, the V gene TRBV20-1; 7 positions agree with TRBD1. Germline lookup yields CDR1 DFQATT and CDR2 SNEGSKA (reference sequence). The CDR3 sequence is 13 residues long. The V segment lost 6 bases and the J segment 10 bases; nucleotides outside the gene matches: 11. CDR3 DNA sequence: TGCAGTGCGGAGACAGGGAATCTGGCAAAACTGTTTTTT. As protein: CSAETGNLAKLFF.

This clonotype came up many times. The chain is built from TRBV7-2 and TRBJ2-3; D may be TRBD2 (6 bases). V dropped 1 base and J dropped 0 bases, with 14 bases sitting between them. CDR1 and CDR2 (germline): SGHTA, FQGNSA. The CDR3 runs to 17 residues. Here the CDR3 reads CASSLGLGGPSTDTQYF. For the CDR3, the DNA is TGTGCCAGCAGCTTAGGCTTAGGAGGGCCTAGCACAGATACGCAGTATTTT.

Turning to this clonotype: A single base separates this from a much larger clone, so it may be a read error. The CDR3, as DNA: TGTGCCAGCAGCTTGGACTTAGGGACAGATACGCAGTATTTT. Protein: CASSLDLGTDTQYF. The chain carries TRBV5-4 and TRBJ2-3, with D unresolved. Trimming cost V 0 bases and J 3 bases, with 8 bases left between them. Germline assignment: CDR1 SGHNT and CDR2 YYREEE (reference sequence). The length of the CDR3 is 14 residues.

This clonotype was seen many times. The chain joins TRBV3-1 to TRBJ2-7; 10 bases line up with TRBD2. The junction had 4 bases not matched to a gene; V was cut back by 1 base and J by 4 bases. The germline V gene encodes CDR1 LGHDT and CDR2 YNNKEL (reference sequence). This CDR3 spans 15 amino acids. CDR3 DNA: TGTGCCAGCAGCCAAGGGCCAGCGGGAGGGTACGAGCAGTACTTC. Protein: CASSQGPAGGYEQYF.

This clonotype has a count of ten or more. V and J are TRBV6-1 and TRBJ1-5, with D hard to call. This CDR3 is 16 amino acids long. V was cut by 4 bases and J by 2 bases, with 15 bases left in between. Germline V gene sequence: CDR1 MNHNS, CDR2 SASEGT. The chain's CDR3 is CASSGQENLGNQPQHF. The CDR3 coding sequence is TGTGCCAGCAGTGGCCAAGAGAACCTGGGCAATCAGCCCCAGCATTTT.

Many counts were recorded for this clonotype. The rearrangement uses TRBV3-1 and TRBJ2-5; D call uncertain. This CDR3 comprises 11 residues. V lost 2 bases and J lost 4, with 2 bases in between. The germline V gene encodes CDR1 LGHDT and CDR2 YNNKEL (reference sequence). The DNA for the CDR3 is TGTGCCAGCAGCCAATTAGAGACCCAGTACTTC. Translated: CASSQLETQYF.

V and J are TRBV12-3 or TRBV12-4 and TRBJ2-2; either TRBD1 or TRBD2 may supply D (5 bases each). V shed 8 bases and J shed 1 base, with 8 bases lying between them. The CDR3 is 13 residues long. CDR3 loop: CASWGRNTGELFF. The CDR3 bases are TGTGCCAGCTGGGGACGGAACACCGGGGAGCTGTTTTTT.

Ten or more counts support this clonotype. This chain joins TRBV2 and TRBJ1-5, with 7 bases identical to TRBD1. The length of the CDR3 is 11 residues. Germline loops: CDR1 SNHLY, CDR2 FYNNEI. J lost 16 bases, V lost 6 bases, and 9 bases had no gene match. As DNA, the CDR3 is TGTGCCAGCAGCCTGGGGACAGCCTTCCATTTT. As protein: CASSLGTAFHF.

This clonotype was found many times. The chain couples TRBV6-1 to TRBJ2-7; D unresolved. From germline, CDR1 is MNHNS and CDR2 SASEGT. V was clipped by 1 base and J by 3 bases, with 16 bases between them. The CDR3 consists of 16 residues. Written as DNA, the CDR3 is TGTGCCAGCAGTGAAGAGGCCTCGATATTCTACTACGAGCAGTACTTC. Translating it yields CASSEEASIFYYEQYF.

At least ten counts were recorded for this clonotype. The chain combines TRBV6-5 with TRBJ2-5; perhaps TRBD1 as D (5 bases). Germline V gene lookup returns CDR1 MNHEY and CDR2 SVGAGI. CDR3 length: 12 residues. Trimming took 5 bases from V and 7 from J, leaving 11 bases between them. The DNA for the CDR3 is TGTGCCAGCAGTACAGGATCGGGGACCCAGTACTTC. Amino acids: CASSTGSGTQYF.

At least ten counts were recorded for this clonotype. The CDR3 DNA sequence: TGTGCCAGTAGTATTTGGCGGGAGGCAAGTGAGCAGTTCTTC. It is translated as CASSIWREASEQFF. The genes are TRBV19 and TRBJ2-1; TRBD2 matches 8 bases. The V gene's germline CDR1 is LNHDA and CDR2 SQIVND (reference sequence). V dropped 3 bases and J dropped 9; count of bases not matched to a gene: 7. This CDR3 comprises 14 residues.